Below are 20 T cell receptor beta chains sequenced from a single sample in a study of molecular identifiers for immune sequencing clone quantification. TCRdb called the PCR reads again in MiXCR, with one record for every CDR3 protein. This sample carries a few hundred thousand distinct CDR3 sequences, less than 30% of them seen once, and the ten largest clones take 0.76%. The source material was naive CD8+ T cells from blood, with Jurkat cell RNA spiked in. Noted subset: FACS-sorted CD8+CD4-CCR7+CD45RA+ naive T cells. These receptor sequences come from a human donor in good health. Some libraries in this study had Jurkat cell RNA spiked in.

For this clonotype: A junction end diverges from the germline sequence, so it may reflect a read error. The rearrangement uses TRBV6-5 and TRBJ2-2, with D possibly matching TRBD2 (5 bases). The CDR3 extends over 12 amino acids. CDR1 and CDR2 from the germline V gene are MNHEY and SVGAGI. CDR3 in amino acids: CASRVSAGELCF. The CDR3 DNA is TGTGCCAGCAGGGTTTCGGCCGGGGAGCTGTGTTTT.

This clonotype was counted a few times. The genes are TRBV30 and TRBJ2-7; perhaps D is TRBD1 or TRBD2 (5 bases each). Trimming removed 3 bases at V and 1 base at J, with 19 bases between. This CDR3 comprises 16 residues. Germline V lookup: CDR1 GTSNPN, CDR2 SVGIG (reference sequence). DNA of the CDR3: TGTGCCTGGAGCTCGCCCCCCAGGGACCGATCCTACGAGCAGTACTTC. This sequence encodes CAWSSPPRDRSYEQYF.

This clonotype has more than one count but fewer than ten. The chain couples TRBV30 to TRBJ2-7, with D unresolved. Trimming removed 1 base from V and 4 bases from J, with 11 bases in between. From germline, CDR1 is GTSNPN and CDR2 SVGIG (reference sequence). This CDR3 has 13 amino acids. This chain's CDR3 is CAWSEAYSYEQYF. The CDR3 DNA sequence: TGTGCCTGGAGTGAGGCCTATTCATACGAGCAGTACTTC. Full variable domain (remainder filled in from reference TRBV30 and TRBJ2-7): SQTIHQWPATLVQPVGSPLSLECTVEGTSNPNLYWYRQAAGRGLQLLFYSVGIGQISSEVPQNLSASRPQDRQFILSSKKLLLSDSGFYLCAWSEAYSYEQYFGPGTRLTVT.

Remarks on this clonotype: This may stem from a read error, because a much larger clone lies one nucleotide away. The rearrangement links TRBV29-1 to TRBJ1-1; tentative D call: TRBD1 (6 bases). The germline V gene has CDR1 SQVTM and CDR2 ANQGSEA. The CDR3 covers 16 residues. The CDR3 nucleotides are TGCGGCGTTGGAGAAAATACAGGGCATATGAACACTGAAGCTTTCTTT. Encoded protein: CGVGENTGHMNTEAFF.

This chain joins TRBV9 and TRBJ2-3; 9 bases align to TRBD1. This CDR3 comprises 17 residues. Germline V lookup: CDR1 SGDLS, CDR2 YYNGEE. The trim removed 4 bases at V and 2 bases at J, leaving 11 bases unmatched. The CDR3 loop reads CASSTSWTGDNTDTQYF. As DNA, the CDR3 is TGTGCCAGCAGCACATCCTGGACAGGGGATAACACAGATACGCAGTATTTT. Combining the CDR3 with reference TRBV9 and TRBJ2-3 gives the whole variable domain DSGVTQTPKHLITATGQRVTLRCSPRSGDLSVYWYQQSLDQGLQFLIQYYNGEERAKGNILERFSAQQFPDLHSELNLSSLELGDSALYFCASSTSWTGDNTDTQYFGPGTRLTVL.

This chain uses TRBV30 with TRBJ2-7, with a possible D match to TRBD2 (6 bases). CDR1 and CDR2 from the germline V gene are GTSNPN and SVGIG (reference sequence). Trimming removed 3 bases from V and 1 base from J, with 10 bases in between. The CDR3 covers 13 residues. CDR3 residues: CAWSGGRSYEQYF. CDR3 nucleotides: TGTGCCTGGAGCGGGGGTAGGTCCTACGAGCAGTACTTC.

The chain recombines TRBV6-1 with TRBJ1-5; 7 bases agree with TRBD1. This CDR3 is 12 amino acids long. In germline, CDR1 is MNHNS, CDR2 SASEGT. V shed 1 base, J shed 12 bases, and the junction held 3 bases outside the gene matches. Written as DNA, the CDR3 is TGTGCCAGCAGTGAAGGGGGACAGTACCAGCATTTT. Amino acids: CASSEGGQYQHF.

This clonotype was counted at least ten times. CDR3 sequence: CASSLGVHTTSDTQYF. For the CDR3, the DNA is TGTGCCAGCAGTTTAGGGGTTCACACAACATCAGATACGCAGTATTTT. This chain links TRBV28 with TRBJ2-3; D remains ambiguous. The V gene's germline CDR1 is MDHEN and CDR2 SYDVKM. V was clipped by 2 bases and J by 4 bases, with 16 bases between them. The CDR3 consists of 16 residues.

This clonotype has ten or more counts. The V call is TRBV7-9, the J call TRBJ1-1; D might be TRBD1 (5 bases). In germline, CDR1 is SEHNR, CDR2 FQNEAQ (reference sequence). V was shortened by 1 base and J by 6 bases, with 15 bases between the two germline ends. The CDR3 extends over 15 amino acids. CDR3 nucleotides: TGTGCCAGCAGCTTAGTCTATAGTAGAGGGGCTGAAGCTTTCTTT. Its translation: CASSLVYSRGAEAFF.

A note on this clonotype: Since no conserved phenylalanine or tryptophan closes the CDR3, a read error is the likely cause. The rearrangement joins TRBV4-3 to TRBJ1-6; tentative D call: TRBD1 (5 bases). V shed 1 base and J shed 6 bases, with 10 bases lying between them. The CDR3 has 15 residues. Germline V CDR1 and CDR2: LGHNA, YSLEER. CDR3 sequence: CASSQGDRTNSPLHS. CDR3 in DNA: TGCGCCAGCAGCCAAGGCGACAGAACTAATTCACCCCTCCACTCT.

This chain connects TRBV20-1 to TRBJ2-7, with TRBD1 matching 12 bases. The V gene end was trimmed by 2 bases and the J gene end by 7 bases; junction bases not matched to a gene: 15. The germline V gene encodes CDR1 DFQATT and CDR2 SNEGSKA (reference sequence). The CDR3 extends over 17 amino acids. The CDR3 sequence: CSARLITGTGGLWEQYF. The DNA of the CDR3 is TGCAGTGCTAGACTGATTACCGGGACAGGGGGCTTGTGGGAGCAGTACTTC.

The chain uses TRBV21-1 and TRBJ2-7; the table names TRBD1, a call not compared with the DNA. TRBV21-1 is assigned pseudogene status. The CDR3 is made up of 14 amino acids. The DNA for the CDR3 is TGTGCCAGCAGCAAAGAGCAGGGGGCTAGAGAGCAGTACTTC. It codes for CASSKEQGAREQYF.

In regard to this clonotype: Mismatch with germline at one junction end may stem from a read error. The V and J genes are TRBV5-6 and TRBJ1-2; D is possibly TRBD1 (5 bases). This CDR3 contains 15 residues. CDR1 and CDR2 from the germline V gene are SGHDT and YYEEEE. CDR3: CASSLVRDVDYGYAF. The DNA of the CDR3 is TGTGCCAGCAGCTTGGTAAGGGACGTGGACTATGGCTACGCCTTC.

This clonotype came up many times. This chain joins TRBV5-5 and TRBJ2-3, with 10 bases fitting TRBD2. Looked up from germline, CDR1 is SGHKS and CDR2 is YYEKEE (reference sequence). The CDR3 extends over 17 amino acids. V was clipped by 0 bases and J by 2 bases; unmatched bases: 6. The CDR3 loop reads CASSLVFSGGPTDTQYF. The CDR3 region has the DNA TGTGCCAGCAGCTTGGTTTTTAGCGGGGGGCCCACAGATACGCAGTATTTT.

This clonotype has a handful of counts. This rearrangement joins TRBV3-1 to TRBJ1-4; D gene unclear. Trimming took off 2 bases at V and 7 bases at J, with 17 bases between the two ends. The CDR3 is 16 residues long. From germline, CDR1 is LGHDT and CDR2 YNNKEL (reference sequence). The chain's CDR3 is CASSQLSDGSGEKLFF. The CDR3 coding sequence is TGTGCCAGCAGCCAACTATCCGACGGCTCAGGTGAAAAACTGTTTTTT.

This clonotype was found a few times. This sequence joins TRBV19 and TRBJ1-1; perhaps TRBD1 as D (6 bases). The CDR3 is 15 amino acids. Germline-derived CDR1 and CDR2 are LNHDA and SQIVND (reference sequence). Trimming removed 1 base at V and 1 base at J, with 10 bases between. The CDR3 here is CASSIVSTGNTEAFF. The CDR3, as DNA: TGTGCCAGTAGTATAGTTTCGACAGGGAACACTGAAGCTTTCTTT.

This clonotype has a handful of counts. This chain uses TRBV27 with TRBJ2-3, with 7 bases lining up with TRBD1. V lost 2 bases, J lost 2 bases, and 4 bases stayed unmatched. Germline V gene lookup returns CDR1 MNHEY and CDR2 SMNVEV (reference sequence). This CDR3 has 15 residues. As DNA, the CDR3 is TGTGCCAGCAGTTTAGAGACAGGGATCACAGATACGCAGTATTTT. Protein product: CASSLETGITDTQYF.

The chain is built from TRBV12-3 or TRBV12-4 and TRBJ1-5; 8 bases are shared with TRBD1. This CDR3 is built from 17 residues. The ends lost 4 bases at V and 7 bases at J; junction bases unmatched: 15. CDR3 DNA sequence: TGTGCCAGCAGTTCCGGGTCAGGACAGGGACGGGGACAGCCCCAGCATTTT. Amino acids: CASSSGSGQGRGQPQHF.

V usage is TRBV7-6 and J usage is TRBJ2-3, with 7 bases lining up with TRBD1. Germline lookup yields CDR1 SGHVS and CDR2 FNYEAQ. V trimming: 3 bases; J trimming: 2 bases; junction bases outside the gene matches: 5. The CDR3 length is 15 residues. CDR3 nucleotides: TGTGCCAGCAGCTTTAGACAGGGATTCACAGATACGCAGTATTTT. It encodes CASSFRQGFTDTQYF.

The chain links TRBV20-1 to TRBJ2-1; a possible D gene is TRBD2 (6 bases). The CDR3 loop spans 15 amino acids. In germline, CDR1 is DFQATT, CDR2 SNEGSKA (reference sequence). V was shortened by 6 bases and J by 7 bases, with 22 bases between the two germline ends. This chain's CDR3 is CSAGGTNTWRNEQFF. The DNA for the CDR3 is TGCAGTGCGGGCGGGACCAATACATGGAGGAATGAGCAGTTCTTC.